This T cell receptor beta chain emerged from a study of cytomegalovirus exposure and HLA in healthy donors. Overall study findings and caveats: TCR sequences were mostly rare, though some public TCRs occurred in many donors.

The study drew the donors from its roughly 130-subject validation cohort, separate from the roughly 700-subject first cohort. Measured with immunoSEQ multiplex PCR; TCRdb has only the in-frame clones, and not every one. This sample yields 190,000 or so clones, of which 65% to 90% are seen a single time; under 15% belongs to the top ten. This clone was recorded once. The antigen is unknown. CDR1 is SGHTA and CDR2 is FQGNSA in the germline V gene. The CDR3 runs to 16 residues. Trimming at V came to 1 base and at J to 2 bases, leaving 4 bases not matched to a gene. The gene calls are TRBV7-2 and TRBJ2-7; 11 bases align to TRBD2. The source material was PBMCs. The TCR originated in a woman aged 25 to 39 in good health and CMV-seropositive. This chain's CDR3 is CASSLDGTSGAYEQYF. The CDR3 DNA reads TGTGCCAGCAGCTTAGATGGGACTAGCGGTGCCTACGAGCAGTACTTC.